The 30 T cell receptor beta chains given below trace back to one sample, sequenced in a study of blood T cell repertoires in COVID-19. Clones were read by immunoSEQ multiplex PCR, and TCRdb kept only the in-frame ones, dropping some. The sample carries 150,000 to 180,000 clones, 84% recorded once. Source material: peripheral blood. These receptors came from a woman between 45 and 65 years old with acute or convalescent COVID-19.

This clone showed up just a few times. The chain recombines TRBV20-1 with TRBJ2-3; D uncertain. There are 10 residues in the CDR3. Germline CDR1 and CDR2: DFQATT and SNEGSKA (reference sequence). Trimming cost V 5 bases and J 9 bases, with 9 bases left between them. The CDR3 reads CSAPVGTQYF. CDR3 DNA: TGCAGTGCTCCGGTCGGGACGCAGTATTTT.

DNA for the CDR3: TGCGCCAGCAGTTCGGGACTTAGCTACGAGCAGTACTTC. Its protein is CASSSGLSYEQYF. The genes are TRBV5-1 and TRBJ2-7; maybe TRBD2 (6 bases). Trimming removed 5 bases at V and 3 bases at J, with 12 bases between. This CDR3 is 13 amino acids long. CDR1 and CDR2 (germline): SGHRS, YFSETQ.

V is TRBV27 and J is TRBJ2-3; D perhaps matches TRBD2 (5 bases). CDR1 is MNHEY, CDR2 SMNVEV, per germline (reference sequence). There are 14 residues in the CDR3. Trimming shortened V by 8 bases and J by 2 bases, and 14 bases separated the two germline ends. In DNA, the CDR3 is TGTGCCAGCTCGCTAGCATTCTCCACAGATACGCAGTATTTT. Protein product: CASSLAFSTDTQYF.

This CDR3 reads CASSVEGNTDTQYF. The CDR3 coding sequence is TGTGCCAGCAGTGTAGAGGGAAACACAGATACGCAGTATTTT. The J gene is TRBJ2-3, the V gene TRBV2; D is possibly TRBD2 (5 bases). Trimming took 4 bases from V and 2 from J, leaving 10 bases between them. Germline V gene sequence: CDR1 SNHLY, CDR2 FYNNEI. This CDR3 has 14 amino acids.

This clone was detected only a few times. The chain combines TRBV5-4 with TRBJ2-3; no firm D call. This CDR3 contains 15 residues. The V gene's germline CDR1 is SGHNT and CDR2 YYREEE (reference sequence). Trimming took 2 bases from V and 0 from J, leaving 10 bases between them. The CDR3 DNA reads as TGTGCCAGCAGCTTCTCTTCAGAAAGCACAGATACGCAGTATTTT. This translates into CASSFSSESTDTQYF.

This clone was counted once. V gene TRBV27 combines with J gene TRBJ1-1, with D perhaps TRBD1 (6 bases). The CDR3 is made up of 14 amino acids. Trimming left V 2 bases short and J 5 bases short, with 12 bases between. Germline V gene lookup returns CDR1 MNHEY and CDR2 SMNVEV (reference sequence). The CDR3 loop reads CASSLRGFGTEAFF. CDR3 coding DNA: TGTGCCAGCAGTTTAAGGGGGTTCGGGACTGAAGCTTTCTTT.

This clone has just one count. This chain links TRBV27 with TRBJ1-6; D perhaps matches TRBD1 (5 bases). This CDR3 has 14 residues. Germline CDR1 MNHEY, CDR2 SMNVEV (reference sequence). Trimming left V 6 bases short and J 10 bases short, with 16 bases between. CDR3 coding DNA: TGTGCCAGCAGAAGATGGGACGGGAGGTCACCCCTCCACTTT. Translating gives CASRRWDGRSPLHF.

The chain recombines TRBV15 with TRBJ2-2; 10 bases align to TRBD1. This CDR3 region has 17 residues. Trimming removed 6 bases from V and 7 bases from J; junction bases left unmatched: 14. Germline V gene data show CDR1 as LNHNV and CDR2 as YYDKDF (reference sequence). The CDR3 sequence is CATRGRGQGIMGGELFF. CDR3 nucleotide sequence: TGTGCCACCAGGGGAAGGGGACAGGGGATCATGGGCGGGGAGCTGTTTTTT. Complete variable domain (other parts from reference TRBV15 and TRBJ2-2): DAMVIQNPRYQVTQFGKPVTLSCSQTLNHNVMYWYQQKSSQAPKLLFHYYDKDFNNEADTPDNFQSRRPNTSFCFLDIRSPGLGDTAMYLCATRGRGQGIMGGELFFGEGSRLTVL.

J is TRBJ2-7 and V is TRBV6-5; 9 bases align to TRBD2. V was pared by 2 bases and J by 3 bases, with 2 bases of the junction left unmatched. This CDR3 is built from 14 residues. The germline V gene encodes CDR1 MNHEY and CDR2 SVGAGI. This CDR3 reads CASSYAGGIYEQYF. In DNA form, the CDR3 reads TGTGCCAGCAGTTACGCGGGAGGGATCTACGAGCAGTACTTC.

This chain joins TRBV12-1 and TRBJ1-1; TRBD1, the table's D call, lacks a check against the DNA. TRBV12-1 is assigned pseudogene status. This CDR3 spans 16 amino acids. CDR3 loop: CASSCPDEGANTEAFF. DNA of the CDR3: TGTGCCAGCAGCTGTCCGGACGAGGGGGCCAACACTGAAGCTTTCTTT.

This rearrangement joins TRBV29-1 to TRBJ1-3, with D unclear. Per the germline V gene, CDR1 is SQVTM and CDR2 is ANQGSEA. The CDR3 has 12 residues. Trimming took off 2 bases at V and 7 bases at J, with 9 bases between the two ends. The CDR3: CSVETQANTIYF. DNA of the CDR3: TGCAGCGTTGAAACGCAGGCGAACACCATATATTTT.

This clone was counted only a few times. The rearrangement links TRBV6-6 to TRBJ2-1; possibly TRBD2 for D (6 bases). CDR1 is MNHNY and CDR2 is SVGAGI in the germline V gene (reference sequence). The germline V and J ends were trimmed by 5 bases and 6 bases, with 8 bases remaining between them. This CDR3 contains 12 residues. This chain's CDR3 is CASSGGVNEQFF. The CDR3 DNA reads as TGTGCCAGCAGTGGAGGGGTCAATGAGCAGTTCTTC.

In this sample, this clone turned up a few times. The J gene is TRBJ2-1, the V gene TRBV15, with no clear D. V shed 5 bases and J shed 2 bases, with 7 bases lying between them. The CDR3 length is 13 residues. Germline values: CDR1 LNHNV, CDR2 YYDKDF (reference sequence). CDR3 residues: CATSPRAYNEQFF. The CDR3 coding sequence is TGTGCCACCAGCCCCCGCGCCTACAATGAGCAGTTCTTC.

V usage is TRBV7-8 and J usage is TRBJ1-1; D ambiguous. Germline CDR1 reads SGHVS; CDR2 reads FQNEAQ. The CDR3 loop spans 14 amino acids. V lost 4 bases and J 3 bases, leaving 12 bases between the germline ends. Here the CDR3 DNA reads TGTGCCAGCAGCTCGACGACTTGGGACACTGAAGCTTTCTTT. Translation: CASSSTTWDTEAFF. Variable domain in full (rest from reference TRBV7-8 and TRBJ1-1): GAGVSQSPRYKVAKRGQDVALRCDPISGHVSLFWYQQALGQGPEFLTYFQNEAQLDKSGLPSDRFFAERPEGSVSTLKIQRTQQEDSAVYLCASSSTTWDTEAFFGQGTRLTVV.

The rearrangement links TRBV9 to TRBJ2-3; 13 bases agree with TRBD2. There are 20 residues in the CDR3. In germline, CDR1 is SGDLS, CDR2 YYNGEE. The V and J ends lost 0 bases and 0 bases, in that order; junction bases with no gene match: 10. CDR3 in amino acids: CASSVEIEGLAGTSTDTQYF. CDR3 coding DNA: TGTGCCAGCAGCGTAGAGATTGAGGGACTAGCGGGGACTAGCACAGATACGCAGTATTTT.

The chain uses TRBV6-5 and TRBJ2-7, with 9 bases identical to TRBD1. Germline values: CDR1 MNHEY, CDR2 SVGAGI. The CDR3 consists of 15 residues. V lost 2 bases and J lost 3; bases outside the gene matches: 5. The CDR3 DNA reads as TGTGCCAGCAGTTACGCCGGGACAGGGCTCTACGAGCAGTACTTC. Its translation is CASSYAGTGLYEQYF.

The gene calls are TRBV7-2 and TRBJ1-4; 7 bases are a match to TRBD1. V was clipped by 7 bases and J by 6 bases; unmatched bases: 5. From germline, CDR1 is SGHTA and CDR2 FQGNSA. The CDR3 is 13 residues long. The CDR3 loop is CASMRQGDEKLFF. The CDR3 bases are TGTGCCAGCATGAGACAGGGAGATGAAAAACTGTTTTTT.

The CDR3 DNA reads as TGTGCCAGTAAGGGGACAGGGTATACGGATGGCTACACCTTC. It is translated as CASKGTGYTDGYTF. The chain uses TRBV19 and TRBJ1-2; 9 bases are shared with TRBD1. J was trimmed by 6 bases and V by 7 bases; bases with no gene match: 9. The CDR3 runs to 14 residues. CDR1 and CDR2 (germline): LNHDA, SQIVND (reference sequence). Full variable domain (remainder filled in from reference TRBV19 and TRBJ1-2): DGGITQSPKYLFRKEGQNVTLSCEQNLNHDAMYWYRQDPGQGLRLIYYSQIVNDFQKGDIAEGYSVSREKKESFPLTVTSAQKNPTAFYLCASKGTGYTDGYTFGSGTRLTVV.

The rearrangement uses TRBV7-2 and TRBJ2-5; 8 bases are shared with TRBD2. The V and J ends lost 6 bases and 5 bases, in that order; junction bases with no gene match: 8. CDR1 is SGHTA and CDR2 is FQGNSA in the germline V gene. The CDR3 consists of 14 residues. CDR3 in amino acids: CASRPGGAWETQYF. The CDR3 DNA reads TGTGCCAGCAGACCCGGGGGGGCCTGGGAGACCCAGTACTTC.

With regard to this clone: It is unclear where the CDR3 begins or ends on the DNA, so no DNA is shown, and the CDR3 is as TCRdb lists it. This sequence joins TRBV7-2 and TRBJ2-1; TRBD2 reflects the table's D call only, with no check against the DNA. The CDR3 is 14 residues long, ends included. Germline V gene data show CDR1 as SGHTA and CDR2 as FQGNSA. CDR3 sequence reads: CASSLSRVGLGAFF.

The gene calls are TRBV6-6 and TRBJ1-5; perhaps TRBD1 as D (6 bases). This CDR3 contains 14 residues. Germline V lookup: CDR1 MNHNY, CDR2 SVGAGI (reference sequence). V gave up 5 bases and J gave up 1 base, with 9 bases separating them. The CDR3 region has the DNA TGTGCCAGCAGTACAGGGTTGAGCAATCAGCCCCAGCATTTT. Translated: CASSTGLSNQPQHF.

The CDR3 DNA is TGCGCCAGCAGCTCGGACGGGAACTCCTACAATGAGCAGTTCTTC. This encodes CASSSDGNSYNEQFF. The chain links TRBV5-1 to TRBJ2-1; TRBD2 might be the D (5 bases). CDR3 length: 15 amino acids. CDR1 is SGHRS, CDR2 YFSETQ, per germline. Deletions cut 3 bases from V and 0 bases from J, with 10 bases between.

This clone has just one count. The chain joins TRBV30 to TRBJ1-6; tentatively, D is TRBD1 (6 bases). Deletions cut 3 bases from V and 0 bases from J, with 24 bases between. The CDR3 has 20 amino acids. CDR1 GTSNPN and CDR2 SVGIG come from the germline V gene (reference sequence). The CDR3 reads CAWSPNVPGERSSYNSPLHF. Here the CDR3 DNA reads TGTGCCTGGAGCCCGAACGTCCCAGGGGAAAGGAGCTCCTATAATTCACCCCTCCACTTT.

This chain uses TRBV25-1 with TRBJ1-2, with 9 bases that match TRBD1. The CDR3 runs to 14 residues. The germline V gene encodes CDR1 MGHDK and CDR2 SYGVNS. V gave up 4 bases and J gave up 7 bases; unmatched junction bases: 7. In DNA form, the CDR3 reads TGTGCCAGCAGTGCCGCCGGGACAGGGTCTGGCTACACCTTC. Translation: CASSAAGTGSGYTF.

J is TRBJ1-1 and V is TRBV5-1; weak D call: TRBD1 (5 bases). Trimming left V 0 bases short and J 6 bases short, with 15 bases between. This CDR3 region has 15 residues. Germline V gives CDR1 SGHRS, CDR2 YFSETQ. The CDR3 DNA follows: TGCGCCAGCAGCTTGGATCGGGGGATGAGCTCTGAAGCTTTCTTT. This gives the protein CASSLDRGMSSEAFF.

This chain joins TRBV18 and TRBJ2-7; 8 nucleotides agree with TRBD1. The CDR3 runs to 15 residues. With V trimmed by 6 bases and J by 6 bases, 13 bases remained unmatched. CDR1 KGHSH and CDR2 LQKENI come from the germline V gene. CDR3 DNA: TGTGCCAGCTCTCTATCGGGAGCAGGGGGCATCGAGCAGTACTTC. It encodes CASSLSGAGGIEQYF. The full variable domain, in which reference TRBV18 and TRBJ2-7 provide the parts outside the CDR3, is NAGVMQNPRHLVRRRGQEARLRCSPMKGHSHVYWYRQLPEEGLKFMVYLQKENIIDESGMPKERFSAEFPKEGPSILRIQQVVRGDSAAYFCASSLSGAGGIEQYFGPGTRLTVT.

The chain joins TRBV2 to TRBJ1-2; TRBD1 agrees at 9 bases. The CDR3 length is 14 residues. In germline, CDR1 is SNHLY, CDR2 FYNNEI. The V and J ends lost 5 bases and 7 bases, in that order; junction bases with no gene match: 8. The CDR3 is CASSLDRGSAGYTF. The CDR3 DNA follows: TGTGCCAGCAGTCTTGACAGGGGGTCTGCTGGCTACACCTTC.

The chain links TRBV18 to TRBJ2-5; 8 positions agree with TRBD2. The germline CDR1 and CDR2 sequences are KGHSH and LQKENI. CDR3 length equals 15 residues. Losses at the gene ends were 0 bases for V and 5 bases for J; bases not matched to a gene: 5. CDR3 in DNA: TGTGCCAGCTCACCACCGTCCCCGGGGGGGGAGACCCAGTACTTC. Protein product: CASSPPSPGGETQYF.

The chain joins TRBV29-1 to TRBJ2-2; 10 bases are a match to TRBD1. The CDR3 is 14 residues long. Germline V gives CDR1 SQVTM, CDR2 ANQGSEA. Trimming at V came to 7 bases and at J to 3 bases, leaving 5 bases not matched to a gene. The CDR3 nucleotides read TGCAGCGGCGGGACAGGGGAGTACACCGGGGAGCTGTTTTTT. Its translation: CSGGTGEYTGELFF.

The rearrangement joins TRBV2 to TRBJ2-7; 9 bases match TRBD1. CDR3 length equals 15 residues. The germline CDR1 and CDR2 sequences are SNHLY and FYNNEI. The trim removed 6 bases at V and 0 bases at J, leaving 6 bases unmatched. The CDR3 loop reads CASRTRTGASYEQYF. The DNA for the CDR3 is TGTGCCAGCAGGACGAGGACAGGGGCCTCCTACGAGCAGTACTTC.